The 19 T cell receptor beta chains below were found in one sample sequenced in a study of blood T cell repertoires in COVID-19 (dated by TCRdb to 2018 to 2020). Libraries were made using the immunoSEQ multiplex PCR assay. Not all clones reach the TCRdb copy of this immuneACCESS table, which keeps in-frame sequences only. Checked studies attribute under half of the gap to unresolved V genes and leave the rest unexplained. This sample lists more than 200,000 clones; around 89% were detected once. The top ten clones comprise under 5% of the sample. Sequenced sample: PBMCs or T cells enriched from blood (not recorded which). The source of these receptors is a woman aged 25 to 39 who had recovered from COVID-19.

The V call is TRBV7-9, the J call TRBJ1-1; the D gene is possibly TRBD1 (5 bases). V lost 2 bases, J lost 4 bases, and 17 bases lay in between. The CDR3 runs 16 residues. Germline lookup yields CDR1 SEHNR and CDR2 FQNEAQ (reference sequence). The CDR3 DNA follows: TGTGCCAGCAGCTTATCCGGGGGACGGGGGATCACTGAAGCTTTCTTT. Residues: CASSLSGGRGITEAFF.

The genes are TRBV27 and TRBJ1-4; D ambiguous. Deletions cut 8 bases from V and 8 bases from J, with 21 bases between. The CDR3 has 15 residues. Germline V gene data show CDR1 as MNHEY and CDR2 as SMNVEV (reference sequence). CDR3 in amino acids: CASGFGIARGEKLFF. For the CDR3, the DNA is TGTGCCAGCGGGTTCGGAATTGCGAGAGGGGAAAAACTGTTTTTT.

The CDR3 DNA reads as TGTGCCAGCAGTCCATCGGACAGGGATGAGCAGTACTTC. Residues: CASSPSDRDEQYF. The chain employs TRBV11-2 and TRBJ2-7, with TRBD1 matching over 8 bases. Germline V gene sequence: CDR1 SGHAT, CDR2 FQNNGV. The V and J ends lost 6 bases and 7 bases, in that order; junction bases with no gene match: 8. The CDR3 is 13 residues long.

This clone was seen more than once but under ten times. This chain joins TRBV7-2 and TRBJ1-4, with TRBD1 matching over 10 bases. The CDR3 has 17 amino acids. Germline CDR1 reads SGHTA; CDR2 reads FQGNSA. With 1 base clipped from V and 3 bases from J, the junction kept 5 bases outside the gene matches. The CDR3: CASSLVGTGAANEKLFF. The CDR3 nucleotides read TGTGCCAGCAGCTTAGTTGGGACAGGGGCGGCTAATGAAAAACTGTTTTTT.

The V call is TRBV28, the J call TRBJ2-7; 9 bases agree with TRBD1. Per germline, CDR1 MDHEN and CDR2 SYDVKM. V trimming: 5 bases; J trimming: 5 bases; junction bases outside the gene matches: 10. This CDR3 contains 15 residues. The CDR3 nucleotides read TGTGCCAGCAGTCCCCCGGGACAGGGTTTTGACGAGCAGTACTTC. Translating it yields CASSPPGQGFDEQYF. Full variable domain (missing parts from reference TRBV28 and TRBJ2-7): DVKVTQSSRYLVKRTGEKVFLECVQDMDHENMFWYRQDPGLGLRLIYFSYDVKMKEKGDIPEGYSVSREKKERFSLILESASTNQTSMYLCASSPPGQGFDEQYFGPGTRLTVT.

This CDR3 reads CASSLTSSGINTGELFF. CDR3 sequence (DNA): TGTGCCAGCAGCTTAACGTCTAGCGGGATCAACACCGGGGAGCTGTTTTTT. The chain joins TRBV7-2 to TRBJ2-2; 9 bases match TRBD2. CDR1 SGHTA and CDR2 FQGNSA come from the germline V gene. With 2 bases clipped from V and 2 bases from J, the junction kept 6 bases outside the gene matches. The CDR3 has 17 residues.

This clone was detected once. The V gene is TRBV6-1, the J gene TRBJ1-2; D gene unclear. This CDR3 is 14 amino acids long. Germline CDR1 is MNHNS and CDR2 is SASEGT. The V gene lost 0 bases and the J gene lost 7 bases, with 12 bases spanning the gap. CDR3 sequence: CASSEAASGRGYTF. Here the CDR3 DNA reads TGTGCCAGCAGTGAAGCGGCCAGCGGTCGTGGCTACACCTTC.

The chain joins TRBV5-6 to TRBJ1-2; 7 bases are a match to TRBD1. V trimming: 2 bases; J trimming: 4 bases; junction bases outside the gene matches: 5. Per the germline V gene, CDR1 is SGHDT and CDR2 is YYEEEE. This CDR3 contains 14 residues. The DNA for the CDR3 is TGTGCCAGCAGCTTCCAACAGGGGACCTATGGCTACACCTTC. Amino acids: CASSFQQGTYGYTF. Together with reference TRBV5-6 and TRBJ1-2, the CDR3 gives the full variable domain: DAGVTQSPTHLIKTRGQQVTLRCSPKSGHDTVSWYQQALGQGPQFIFQYYEEEERQRGNFPDRFSGHQFPNYSSELNVNALLLGDSALYLCASSFQQGTYGYTFGSGTRLTVV.

J is TRBJ1-1 and V is TRBV27; TRBD1 aligns across 9 bases. Germline CDR1 reads MNHEY; CDR2 reads SMNVEV (reference sequence). The CDR3 has 14 amino acids. Germline trimming cut 8 bases from V and 3 bases from J; bases unmatched to any gene: 7. The chain's CDR3 is CASGGTGGHTEAFF. As DNA, the CDR3 is TGTGCCAGCGGAGGTACAGGGGGCCACACTGAAGCTTTCTTT.

The rearrangement links TRBV7-2 to TRBJ1-5; D gene unclear. CDR1 is SGHTA, CDR2 FQGNSA, per germline. CDR3 length: 16 residues. The germline V and J ends were trimmed by 1 base and 0 bases, with 10 bases remaining between them. In nucleotides, the CDR3 is TGTGCCAGCAGCTTAGAGGTAGGAGATAGCAATCAGCCCCAGCATTTT. It yields the protein CASSLEVGDSNQPQHF. Full variable domain (rest looked up from reference TRBV7-2 and TRBJ1-5): GAGVSQSPSNKVTEKGKDVELRCDPISGHTALYWYRQSLGQGLEFLIYFQGNSAPDKSGLPSDRFSAERTGGSVSTLTIQRTQQEDSAVYLCASSLEVGDSNQPQHFGDGTRLSIL.

This chain joins TRBV5-5 and TRBJ2-3; TRBD1 matches 9 bases. CDR3 length equals 16 residues. The germline V gene encodes CDR1 SGHKS and CDR2 YYEKEE (reference sequence). V lost 0 bases, J lost 2 bases, and 4 bases stayed unmatched. CDR3 sequence (DNA): TGTGCCAGCAGCTTGGCTGACAGGGGGTACACAGATACGCAGTATTTT. Amino acid sequence: CASSLADRGYTDTQYF.

The chain uses TRBV4-1 and TRBJ1-5; possibly TRBD1 for D (5 bases). Germline CDR1 reads MGHRA; CDR2 reads YSYEKL. V lost 1 base and J 4 bases, leaving 8 bases between the germline ends. CDR3 length: 14 amino acids. CDR3 in DNA: TGCGCCAGCAGCCAAGCGGGGGGTAATCAGCCCCAGCATTTT. This encodes CASSQAGGNQPQHF.

This clone has a handful of counts. The chain's CDR3 is CAARGPGQNQPQHF. In nucleotides, the CDR3 is TGTGCCGCCCGGGGGCCGGGACAGAATCAGCCCCAGCATTTT. The V gene is TRBV6-5, the J gene TRBJ1-5; 7 bases agree with TRBD1. The J segment lost 4 bases and the V segment lost 11 bases, leaving 11 bases of the junction unmatched. This CDR3 comprises 14 residues. Germline V lookup: CDR1 MNHEY, CDR2 SVGAGI.

The chain is built from TRBV7-3 and TRBJ2-1, with TRBD2 identical over 7 bases. The length of the CDR3 is 15 residues. V shed 0 bases, J shed 6 bases, and the junction held 5 bases outside the gene matches. CDR1 SGHTA and CDR2 FQGTGA come from the germline V gene. The CDR3 nucleotides are TGTGCCAGCAGCTTAACTGTGGGAGGGGCCAATGAGCAGTTCTTC. It encodes CASSLTVGGANEQFF.

The genes are TRBV5-1 and TRBJ2-2, with a possible D match to TRBD1 (6 bases). V was cut by 4 bases and J by 1 base, with 11 bases left in between. Per the germline V gene, CDR1 is SGHRS and CDR2 is YFSETQ. The CDR3 totals 15 residues. The CDR3 nucleotides read TGCGCCAGCAGCCTATGGACAGAGAACACCGGGGAGCTGTTTTTT. This translates into CASSLWTENTGELFF.

The chain joins TRBV7-3 to TRBJ1-1; D is possibly TRBD1 (5 bases). V lost 2 bases and J lost 5, with 12 bases in between. The CDR3 runs to 14 residues. The germline CDR1 and CDR2 sequences are SGHTA and FQGTGA. The CDR3 DNA reads as TGTGCCAGCAGCTTATATGGGGGGGAGACTGAAGCTTTCTTT. This sequence encodes CASSLYGGETEAFF.

This sequence joins TRBV3-1 (or the pseudogene TRBV3-2) and TRBJ2-1, with D tentatively TRBD2 (5 bases). Germline V gene sequence: CDR1 LGHDT, CDR2 YNNKEL (reference sequence). V lost 4 bases and J lost 10, with 17 bases in between. The CDR3 runs to 14 residues. The CDR3 DNA reads TGTGCCAGCAGCCTTAATCTTGCCGGAGGCGAGCAGTTCTTC. Protein: CASSLNLAGGEQFF.

The CDR3 is CASRPRTGGTEAFF. CDR3 DNA sequence: TGTGCCAGCAGACCTAGGACAGGGGGGACTGAAGCTTTCTTT. The J gene is TRBJ1-1, the V gene TRBV27; 10 bases are shared with TRBD1. The V and J ends lost 6 bases and 5 bases, in that order; junction bases with no gene match: 6. From germline, CDR1 is MNHEY and CDR2 SMNVEV (reference sequence). CDR3 size: 14 residues.

This chain connects TRBV28 to TRBJ2-7, with D perhaps matching TRBD1 (8 bases). The CDR3 sequence is 15 residues long. In germline, CDR1 is MDHEN, CDR2 SYDVKM. V was pared by 6 bases and J by 3 bases, with 18 bases between. The CDR3 nucleotides read TGTGCCAGCAGACCGACAGGGGAGGGGATCTACGAGCAGTACTTC. Its protein product is CASRPTGEGIYEQYF. The full variable domain, its missing parts supplied by reference TRBV28 and TRBJ2-7, is DVKVTQSSRYLVKRTGEKVFLECVQDMDHENMFWYRQDPGLGLRLIYFSYDVKMKEKGDIPEGYSVSREKKERFSLILESASTNQTSMYLCASRPTGEGIYEQYFGPGTRLTVT.